The 9 T cell receptor beta chains listed next were all sequenced from one sample in a study of blood T cell repertoires in COVID-19. Assay used: immunoSEQ multiplex PCR; TCRdb lists only in-frame clones, some missing. The data show about 180,000 clones, with 85% seen just once and around a sixth held by the top ten. What was sequenced was peripheral blood. These receptors were collected from a person aged 65 to 85 with COVID-19, enrolled during active disease.

The V call is TRBV12-3 or TRBV12-4, the J call TRBJ1-6; no definite D call. The length of the CDR3 is 13 residues. Trimming shortened V by 5 bases and J by 6 bases, and 8 bases separated the two germline ends. The CDR3 loop reads CASSPTSNSPLHF. The CDR3 nucleotides read TGTGCCAGCAGTCCGACTAGTAATTCACCCCTCCACTTT.

The rearrangement uses TRBV6-5 and TRBJ2-7, with 8 bases lining up with TRBD2. V shed 9 bases and J 6 bases; nucleotides not matched to a gene: 7. CDR3 size: 12 residues. Germline CDR1 and CDR2: MNHEY and SVGAGI. The CDR3 loop reads CASRAGAGEQYF. CDR3 nucleotides: TGTGCCAGTCGAGCGGGAGCGGGCGAGCAGTACTTC.

The count of this clone is one. The rearrangement uses TRBV4-1 and TRBJ2-1; 11 bases fit TRBD2. This CDR3 is built from 16 residues. V lost 2 bases and J lost 6; bases outside the gene matches: 6. Germline values: CDR1 MGHRA, CDR2 YSYEKL. CDR3 nucleotide sequence: TGCGCCAGCAGCCAAATTACTAGCGGGGGAGGCAATGAGCAGTTCTTC. Translation: CASSQITSGGGNEQFF.

The gene calls are TRBV5-8 and TRBJ1-5, with 9 bases lining up with TRBD1. CDR3 length: 17 residues. V lost 2 bases, J lost 0 bases, and 6 bases stayed unmatched. Germline values: CDR1 SGHTS, CDR2 YDEGEE. CDR3 nucleotide sequence: TGTGCCAGCAGCTTAATAACAGGGGGCTATAGCAATCAGCCCCAGCATTTT. Translating gives CASSLITGGYSNQPQHF. Combining the CDR3 with reference TRBV5-8 and TRBJ1-5 gives the whole variable domain EAGVTQSPTHLIKTRGQQATLRCSPISGHTSVYWYQQALGLGLQFLLWYDEGEERNRGNFPPRFSGRQFPNYSSELNVNALELEDSALYLCASSLITGGYSNQPQHFGDGTRLSIL.

The chain combines TRBV5-1 with TRBJ2-2, with D maybe TRBD2 (6 bases). CDR1 and CDR2 from the germline V gene are SGHRS and YFSETQ. Trimming removed 0 bases from V and 2 bases from J, with 14 bases in between. CDR3 length equals 17 residues. DNA for the CDR3: TGCGCCAGCAGCTTGGTGTCTAGCGCGTTAAACACCGGGGAGCTGTTTTTT. It specifies CASSLVSSALNTGELFF.

This clone was seen more than once but under ten times. This chain links TRBV2 with TRBJ2-7; TRBD2 might be the D (6 bases). The germline gives CDR1 SNHLY, CDR2 FYNNEI. The CDR3 runs 13 residues. V lost 3 bases, J lost 2 bases, and 8 bases lay in between. The CDR3 bases are TGTGCCAGCAGTGATGCGGGAACCTACGAGCAGTACTTC. As protein: CASSDAGTYEQYF.

This chain connects TRBV5-1 to TRBJ2-1; unclear D gene. The germline V gene encodes CDR1 SGHRS and CDR2 YFSETQ. Trimming removed 0 bases at V and 6 bases at J, with 10 bases between. CDR3 length: 14 residues. CDR3 nucleotides: TGCGCCAGCAGCTTGGGTGGGTGGGCCAATGAGCAGTTCTTC. Translated: CASSLGGWANEQFF.

V is TRBV7-8 and J is TRBJ2-7; 8 bases are a match to TRBD1. Per germline, CDR1 SGHVS and CDR2 FQNEAQ. This CDR3 region has 16 residues. V was clipped by 5 bases and J by 3 bases; unmatched bases: 12. CDR3 loop: CASSPSPGQEYYEQYF. The CDR3 DNA is TGTGCCAGCAGCCCTTCCCCGGGACAGGAGTACTACGAGCAGTACTTC.

DNA of the CDR3: TGTGCCAGCAGTGCCTTATACGAGCAGTACTTC. Translating gives CASSALYEQYF. The V gene is TRBV2, the J gene TRBJ2-7; D is ambiguous. CDR3 size: 11 residues. V was cut by 4 bases and J by 4 bases, with 5 bases left in between. Germline V lookup: CDR1 SNHLY, CDR2 FYNNEI.